The rows below give T cell receptor beta chains drawn from one sample of a study of T cells in Graves' hyperthyroidism and ophthalmopathy. TCRdb recomputed calls from the multiplex PCR reads with MiXCR, one row per CDR3 protein. The profile shows some 440,000 distinct CDR3 sequences, about a sixth of them singletons. The sequenced sample consisted of blood. The receptors originated from a woman aged 18-29 years with Graves' hyperthyroidism. The conserved cysteine and the conserved F or W are not part of the CDR3 here.

v_call	cdr3_aa
TRBV28	ASSRDRSNQPQH
TRBV6-1	ASTQITGGDEQY
TRBV3-1	ASSPLGGPRTGELF
TRBV12-3/TRBV12-4	ASSFHDARADQPQY
TRBV28	ASSSSGMGTDTQY
TRBV28	ASSPLRGAYNEQF
TRBV7-6	ASSPRGGVAGANVLT
TRBV5-6	ASSLGEQNTNYGYT
TRBV6-1	ASSRQGAAEAF
TRBV28	ASSLVRSSYEQY
TRBV9	ASSPQHGTYEQY
TRBV5-5	ASRYKEGGFYEQY
TRBV7-2	ASSSRQGSNSPLH
TRBV20-1	SGEHRGKGNYGYT
TRBV30	AWSIGQGSYEQY
TRBV6-2/TRBV6-3	ASTYGAGGGNEQF
TRBV6-1	ASSQGGSTNEKLF
TRBV11-2	ASSALRGNNEQF
TRBV4-1	ASSQGEWKGDGYT
TRBV5-1	ASSSTWGQGYTEAF
TRBV28	ASSFTLNTEAF
TRBV5-1	ASSLDGQQNYGYT
TRBV7-9	ASSRPGQGSVYEQY
TRBV2	ASSGLRDRGQNEQF
TRBV5-6	ASRPAGQSNTGELF
TRBV25-1	ASSEGMGRGRVSLF
TRBV27	ASKPPGRWEQF
TRBV10-3	AISETGTGSEKLF
TRBV10-1	ASRDTGDEDTQY
TRBV6-1	ASSDRVTDTQY
TRBV6-1	ASSERGDSGYEQY
TRBV28	ASSLTTGGGINYGYT
TRBV5-4	ASSFGQTSYNEQF
TRBV29-1	SVVSSYNEQF
TRBV7-3	ASSLSGAHNSPLH
TRBV3-1	TSSQETGGDLHEKY
TRBV7-2	ASSLGLAWYNEQF
TRBV6-2/TRBV6-3	ASSYSRPGANVLT
TRBV25-1	ASSDHGLPPYEQY
TRBV5-1	ASSQGDRGYEQY
TRBV7-9	ASSTRQGNRDEQY
TRBV3-1	ASSQVAGGYNEQF
TRBV7-9	ASSWDISGNTIY
TRBV20-1	SAEVNGRNEQF
TRBV27	ASSRSGAVVYGYT
TRBV12-3/TRBV12-4	ASSFWGRGTDTQY
TRBV4-3	ASSQHKRPVGGERETQY
TRBV28	ASSFVIQRGPISYNEQF
TRBV6-1	ASSSRGGALNYGYT
TRBV7-2	ASSLFFWQSYNEQF